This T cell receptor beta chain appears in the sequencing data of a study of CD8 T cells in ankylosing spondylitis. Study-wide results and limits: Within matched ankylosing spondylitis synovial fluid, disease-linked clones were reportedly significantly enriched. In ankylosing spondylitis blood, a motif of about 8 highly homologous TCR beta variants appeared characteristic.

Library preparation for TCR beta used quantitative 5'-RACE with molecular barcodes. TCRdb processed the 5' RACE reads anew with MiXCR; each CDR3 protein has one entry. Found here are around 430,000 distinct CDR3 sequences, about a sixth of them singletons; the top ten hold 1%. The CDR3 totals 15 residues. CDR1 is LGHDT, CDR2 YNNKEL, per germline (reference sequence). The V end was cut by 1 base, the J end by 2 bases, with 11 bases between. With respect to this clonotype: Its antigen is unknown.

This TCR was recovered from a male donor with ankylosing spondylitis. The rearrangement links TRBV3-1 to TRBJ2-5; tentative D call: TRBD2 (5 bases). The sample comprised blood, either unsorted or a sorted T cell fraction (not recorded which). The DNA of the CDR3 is TGTGCCAGCAGCCAAGGACTAAGCCTACAAGAGACCCAGTACTTC. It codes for CASSQGLSLQETQYF.